This T cell receptor (beta chain) was sequenced for a study of T cell responses to AZD1222 COVID-19 vaccine. The CDR3 length is 17 residues. CDR1 is SGDLS and CDR2 is YYNGEE in the germline V gene. The V gene end was trimmed by 0 bases and the J gene end by 6 bases; junction bases not matched to a gene: 11. Libraries were prepared by immunoSEQ multiplex PCR; TCRdb keeps only in-frame clonotypes and omits some of them. The table has tens of thousands of clones, 75% to 95% seen once. The receptor's source is an adult who received the AZD1222 COVID-19 vaccine. Sample: peripheral blood, taken 28 days after the second AZD1222 dose. The genes are TRBV9 and TRBJ1-3, with 8 bases matching TRBD1. The CDR3 spells CASSVGWTGSGINTIYF. The CDR3 bases are TGTGCCAGCAGCGTAGGGTGGACAGGGAGCGGTATAAACACCATATATTTT. The full variable domain, with the rest looked up from reference TRBV9 and TRBJ1-3, is DSGVTQTPKHLITATGQRVTLRCSPRSGDLSVYWYQQSLDQGLQFLIQYYNGEERAKGNILERFSAQQFPDLHSELNLSSLELGDSALYFCASSVGWTGSGINTIYFGEGSWLTVV.